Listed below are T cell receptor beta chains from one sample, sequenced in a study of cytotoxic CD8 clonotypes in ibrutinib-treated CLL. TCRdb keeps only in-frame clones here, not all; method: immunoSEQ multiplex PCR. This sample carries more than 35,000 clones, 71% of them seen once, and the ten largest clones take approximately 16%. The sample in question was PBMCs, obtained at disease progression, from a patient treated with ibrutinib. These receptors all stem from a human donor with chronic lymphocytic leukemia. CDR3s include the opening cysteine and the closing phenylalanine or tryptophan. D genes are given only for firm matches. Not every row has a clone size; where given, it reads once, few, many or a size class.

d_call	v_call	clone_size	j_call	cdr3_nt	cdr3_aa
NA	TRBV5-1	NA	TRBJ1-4	TGCGCCAGCAGCTTGGCGGGCTTAAATGAAAAACTGTTTTTT	CASSLAGLNEKLFF
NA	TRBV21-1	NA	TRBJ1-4	TGTGCCAGCAGCAGATCAGAGACCGAGCGGGGGGAAAAACTGTTTTTT	CASSRSETERGEKLFF
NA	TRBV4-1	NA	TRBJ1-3	TGCGCCAGCAGCCGACTGTCTTACTCTGGAAACACCATATATTTT	CASSRLSYSGNTIYF
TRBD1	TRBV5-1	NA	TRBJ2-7	TGCGCCAGCAGCCCAACCCTCCGGGACAGGGGGAGCGAGCAGTACTTC	CASSPTLRDRGSEQYF
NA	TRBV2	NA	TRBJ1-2	TGTGCCAGCAAACTCGGAGGGGCTAACTATGGCTACACCTTC	CASKLGGANYGYTF
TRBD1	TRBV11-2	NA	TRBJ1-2	TGTGCCAGCAGCCTTAGCCTGACAGGGGCGGGAGGCTACACCTTC	CASSLSLTGAGGYTF
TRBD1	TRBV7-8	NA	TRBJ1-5	TGTGCCAGCAGCTATCTCCATTTTGGTCCAAGGACAGGGGAGGACAATCAGCCCCAGCATTTT	CASSYLHFGPRTGEDNQPQHF
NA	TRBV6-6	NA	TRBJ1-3	TGTGCCAGCAGTTACGGACAGTCTGGAAACACCATATATTTT	CASSYGQSGNTIYF
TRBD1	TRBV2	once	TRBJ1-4	TGTGCCAGCAGTGAGATGGAGGGGGCTAGTGAAAAACTGTTTTTT	CASSEMEGASEKLFF
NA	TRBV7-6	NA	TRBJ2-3	TGTGCCAGCAGCTTATCCCTCACGGACTCATTCACAGATACGCAGTATTTT	CASSLSLTDSFTDTQYF
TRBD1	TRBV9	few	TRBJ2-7	TGTGCCAGCAGCGTAGGTGGGACAGCGGTTCGGGAGCAGTACTTC	CASSVGGTAVREQYF
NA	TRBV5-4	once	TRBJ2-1	TGTGCCAGCATCGGGCTGATGAATGAGCAGTTCTTC	CASIGLMNEQFF
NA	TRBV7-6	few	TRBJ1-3	TGTGCCAGCAGCCCTTTGGGGCCTGTCTCTGGAAACACCATATATTTT	CASSPLGPVSGNTIYF
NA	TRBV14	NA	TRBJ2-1	TGTGCCAGCAGCCAGGGCCATTTGGGGGGCCGCTACAATGAGCAGTTCTTC	CASSQGHLGGRYNEQFF
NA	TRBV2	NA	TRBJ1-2	TGTGCCAGCAGCCCCGAGGGGAGTACCCCCTACACCTTC	CASSPEGSTPYTF
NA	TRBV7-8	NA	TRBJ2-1	TGTGCCAGCAGCCCCATCCCCCCCCAGGAGAGGTGGCAGTTCTTC	CASSPIPPQERWQFF
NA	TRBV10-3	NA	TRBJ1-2	TGTGCCATCAGTGCAGGGCCCGGTAGGCACACCTTC	CAISAGPGRHTF
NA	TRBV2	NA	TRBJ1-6	TGTGCCAGCCGCGACCCCCAGCAGTTTTCACCCCTCCACTTT	CASRDPQQFSPLHF
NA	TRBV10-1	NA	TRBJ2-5	TGCGCCAGCAGTGTTGGAGAGACCCAGTACTTC	CASSVGETQYF
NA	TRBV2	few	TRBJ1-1	TGTGCCAGCAGCTTACAGCGAAACACTGAAGCTTTCTTT	CASSLQRNTEAFF
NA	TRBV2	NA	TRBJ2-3	TGTGCCAGCATGGAGGCTAGCCAACGCACAGATACGCAGTATTTT	CASMEASQRTDTQYF
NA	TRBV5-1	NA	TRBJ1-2	TGCGCCAGCAGCTTGGGGTGGGGTTTTTATGGCTACACCTTC	CASSLGWGFYGYTF
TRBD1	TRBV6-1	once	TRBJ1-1	TGTGCCAGCAGGGGACAGAGTGAAGCTTTCTTT	CASRGQSEAFF
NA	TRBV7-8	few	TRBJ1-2	TGTGCCAGCAGCTTAGATCTATATGGCTACACCTTC	CASSLDLYGYTF
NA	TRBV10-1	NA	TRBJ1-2	TGCGCCAGCAGTGAGGAACAGCCGTATGGCTACACCTTC	CASSEEQPYGYTF
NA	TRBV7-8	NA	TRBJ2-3	TGTGCCAGCAGCTGGGGAGGTACGCAGTATTTT	CASSWGGTQYF
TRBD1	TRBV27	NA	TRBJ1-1	TGTGCCAGCAGTTTGTTCGGACAGGGATACACTGAAGCTTTCTTT	CASSLFGQGYTEAFF
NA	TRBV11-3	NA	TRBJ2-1	TGTGCCAGCAGCTTAGGTGGCAGGGCGACCTACAATGAGCAGTTCTTC	CASSLGGRATYNEQFF
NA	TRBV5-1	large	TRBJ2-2	TGCGCCAGCAGCTTGGTTCCGGGGGCCGGGGAGCTGTTTTTT	CASSLVPGAGELFF
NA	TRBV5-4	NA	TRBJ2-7	TGTGCCAGCAGCTCCGGACAGCGGTACGAGCAGTACTTC	CASSSGQRYEQYF
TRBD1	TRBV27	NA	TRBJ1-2	TGTGCCAGCAGTGGCCGGGACAGGGGTTCAATGTATGGCTACACCTTC	CASSGRDRGSMYGYTF
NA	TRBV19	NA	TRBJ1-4	TGTGCCAGTAGTAATGGGGGGTTGGATGAAAAACTGTTTTTT	CASSNGGLDEKLFF
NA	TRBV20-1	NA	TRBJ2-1	TGCAGTGCTAGTATCCTTCCTGAGCAGTTCTTC	CSASILPEQFF
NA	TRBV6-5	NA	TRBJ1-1	TGTGCCAGCAGTTACCAGTCGAACACTGAAGCTTTCTTT	CASSYQSNTEAFF
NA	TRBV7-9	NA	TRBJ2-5	TGTGCCAGCAGCCCACTGTCTAGAATCAGGGACCACCAAGAGACCCAGTACTTC	CASSPLSRIRDHQETQYF
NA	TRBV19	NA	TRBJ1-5	TGTGCCAGTACCACTGGCCCGACGAGCAATCAGCCCCAGCATTTT	CASTTGPTSNQPQHF
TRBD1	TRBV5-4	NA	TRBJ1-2	TGTGCCAGCACCAAATCGCCTCGGGACAGGGTTCTCTATGGCTACACCTTC	CASTKSPRDRVLYGYTF
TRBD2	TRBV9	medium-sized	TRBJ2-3	TGTGCCAGCAGCGCGGGGACTATCCGCACAGATACGCAGTATTTT	CASSAGTIRTDTQYF
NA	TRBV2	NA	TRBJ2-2	TGTGCCAGCAGGGAACTTACCGGGGAGCTGTTTTTT	CASRELTGELFF
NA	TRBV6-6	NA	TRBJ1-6	TGTGCCAGCACTCGAAACGACAACTATAATTCACCCCTCCACTTT	CASTRNDNYNSPLHF
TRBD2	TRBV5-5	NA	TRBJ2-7	TGTGCCAGCAGCTTGGCGGTAGCGGGGGCCTCCTACGAGCAGTACTTC	CASSLAVAGASYEQYF
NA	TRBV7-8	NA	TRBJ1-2	TGTGCCAGCAGCCCCGGAGGGAGTTATGGCTACACCTTC	CASSPGGSYGYTF
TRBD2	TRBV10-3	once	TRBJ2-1	TGTGCCATCAGTGAGCGGCTAGCGGGGGGAAACAATGAGCAGTTCTTC	CAISERLAGGNNEQFF
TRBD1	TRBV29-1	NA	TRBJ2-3	TGCAGCGTGGACAGGGTTAGCACAGATACGCAGTATTTT	CSVDRVSTDTQYF
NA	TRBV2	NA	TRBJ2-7	TGTGCCAGCGAAACTAGTTACGAGCAGTACTTC	CASETSYEQYF
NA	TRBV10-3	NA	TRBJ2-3	TGTGCCATCAGACAGGGAACTAGCACAGATACGCAGTATTTT	CAIRQGTSTDTQYF
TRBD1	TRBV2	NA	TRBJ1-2	TGTGCCAGCAGTGCGGGACAGTTCTATGGCTACACCTTC	CASSAGQFYGYTF
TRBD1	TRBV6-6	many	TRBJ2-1	TGTGCCAGCAGGTATACCGGGACAGGGCTAAACAATGAGCAGTTCTTC	CASRYTGTGLNNEQFF
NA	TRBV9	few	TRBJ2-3	TGTGCCAGCAGCGGAACTAGCACAGATACGCAGTATTTT	CASSGTSTDTQYF
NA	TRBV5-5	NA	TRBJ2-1	TGTGCCAGCAGCTGGGGGTCGGGCTCCTACAATGAGCAGTTCTTC	CASSWGSGSYNEQFF
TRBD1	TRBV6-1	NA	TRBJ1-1	TGTGCCAGCAGTGATTGGGGACAGATGAACACTGAAGCTTTCTTT	CASSDWGQMNTEAFF
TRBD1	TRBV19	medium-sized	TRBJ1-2	TGTGCCAGCTGGGGGGAGGGGGCCAATGGCTACACCTTC	CASWGEGANGYTF
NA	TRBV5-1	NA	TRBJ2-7	TGCGCCAGCAGCCGGCCCGACCCACTCTACGAGCAGTACTTC	CASSRPDPLYEQYF
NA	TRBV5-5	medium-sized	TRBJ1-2	TGTGCCAGCAGCTCCGCCCTGACGTCCGGCTACACCTTC	CASSSALTSGYTF
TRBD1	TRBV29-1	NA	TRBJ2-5	TGCAGCGCTGGGACAGGGGGCGCCGGGGAGACCCAGTACTTC	CSAGTGGAGETQYF
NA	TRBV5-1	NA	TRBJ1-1	TGCGCCAGCAGCTTGGAGGGGATTGAAGCTTTCTTT	CASSLEGIEAFF
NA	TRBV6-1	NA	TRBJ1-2	TGTGCCAGCAGTGAAACACAGGGTTATGGCTACACCTTC	CASSETQGYGYTF
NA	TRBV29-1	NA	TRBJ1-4	TGCAGCGTTGGGTTTGAGGGTGGGGAAAAACTGTTTTTT	CSVGFEGGEKLFF
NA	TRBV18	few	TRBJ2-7	TGTGCCAGCTCACCGGGACTGGTCTCCTACGAGCAGTACTTC	CASSPGLVSYEQYF